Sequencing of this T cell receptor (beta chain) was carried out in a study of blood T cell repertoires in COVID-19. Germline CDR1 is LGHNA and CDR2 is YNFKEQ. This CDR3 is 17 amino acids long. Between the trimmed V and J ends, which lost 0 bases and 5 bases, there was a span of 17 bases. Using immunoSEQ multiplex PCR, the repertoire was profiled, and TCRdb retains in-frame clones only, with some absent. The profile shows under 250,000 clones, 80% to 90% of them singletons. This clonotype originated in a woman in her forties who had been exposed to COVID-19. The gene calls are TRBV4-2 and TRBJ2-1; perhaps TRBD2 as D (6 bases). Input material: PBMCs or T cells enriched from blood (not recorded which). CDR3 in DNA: TGTGCCAGCAGCCAAGACGGTTTCGGGGGTATAGACAATGAGCAGTTCTTC. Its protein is CASSQDGFGGIDNEQFF.